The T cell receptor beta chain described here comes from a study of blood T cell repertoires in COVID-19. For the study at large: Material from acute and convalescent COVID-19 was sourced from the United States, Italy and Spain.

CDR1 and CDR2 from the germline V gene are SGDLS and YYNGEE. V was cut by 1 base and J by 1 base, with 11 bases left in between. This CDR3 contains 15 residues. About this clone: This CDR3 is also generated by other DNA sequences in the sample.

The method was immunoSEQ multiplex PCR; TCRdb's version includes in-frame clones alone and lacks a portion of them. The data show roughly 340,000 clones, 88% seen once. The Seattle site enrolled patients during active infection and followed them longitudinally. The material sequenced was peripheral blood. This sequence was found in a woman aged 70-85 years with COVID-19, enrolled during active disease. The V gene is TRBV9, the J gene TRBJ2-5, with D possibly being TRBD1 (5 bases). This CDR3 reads CASSVSGTGQETQYF. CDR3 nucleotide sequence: TGTGCCAGCAGCGTATCCGGAACAGGCCAAGAGACCCAGTACTTC.